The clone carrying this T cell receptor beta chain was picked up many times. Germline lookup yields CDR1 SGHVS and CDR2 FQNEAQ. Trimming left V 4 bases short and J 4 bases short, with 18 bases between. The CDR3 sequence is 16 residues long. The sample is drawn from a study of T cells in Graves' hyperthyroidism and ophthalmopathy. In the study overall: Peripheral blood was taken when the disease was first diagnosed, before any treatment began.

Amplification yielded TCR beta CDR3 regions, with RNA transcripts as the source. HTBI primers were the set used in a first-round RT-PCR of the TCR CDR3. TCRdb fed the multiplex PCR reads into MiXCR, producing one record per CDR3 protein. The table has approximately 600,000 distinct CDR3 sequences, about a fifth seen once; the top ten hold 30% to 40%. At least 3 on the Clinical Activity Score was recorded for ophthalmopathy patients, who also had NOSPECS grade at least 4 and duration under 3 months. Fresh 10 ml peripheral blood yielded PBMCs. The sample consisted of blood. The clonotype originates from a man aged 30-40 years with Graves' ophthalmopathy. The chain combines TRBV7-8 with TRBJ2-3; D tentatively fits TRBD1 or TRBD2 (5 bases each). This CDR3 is CASSSEGTAGPDTQYF. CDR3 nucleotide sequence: TGTGCCAGCAGCTCGGAAGGGACCGCGGGTCCAGATACGCAGTATTTT.